The next 19 T cell receptor beta chains were all read from a single sample in a study of Tregs in tolerant kidney transplant recipients. Clones were sequenced by immunoSEQ multiplex PCR, and TCRdb holds only the in-frame ones, with some missing. The sample data list some 29,000 clones. Recipients received nonmyeloablative bone marrow transplants from related graft donors, with transient mixed chimerism. Sequenced here: CD4+ T cells from blood (PBMCs), sampled 24 months after the transplant. The receptors originated from a human patient who received a combined kidney and bone marrow transplant. Some T cells may trace back to the graft donor.

With regard to this clone: The CDR3 end lies 3 residues beyond the end of the read and is filled in from the germline J gene. V is TRBV2 and J is TRBJ2-7; D unresolved. This CDR3 has 12 amino acids. CDR1 and CDR2 (germline): SNHLY, FYNNEI. V lost 4 bases and J lost 4, with 8 bases in between. The CDR3 reads CASSVQSYEQYF. The CDR3 bases that were read are TGTGCCAGCAGTGTACAGAGTTACGAG.

Of note for this clone: The CDR3 end falls 3 residues outside the read, so it is completed with the germline J gene. This sequence joins TRBV5-5 and TRBJ2-7; D is possibly TRBD2 (6 bases). Trimming took 10 bases from V and 1 from J, leaving 12 bases between them. CDR1 is SGHKS, CDR2 YYEKEE, per germline (reference sequence). The CDR3 totals 12 residues. CDR3 DNA, as far as it was read: TGTGCCTCGGGACTTTTATCCTACGAG. Residues: CASGLLSYE. In full, the CDR3 reads CASGLLSYEQYF.

Regarding this clone: The sequenced fragment ends 3 residues before the CDR3 boundary, so the rest is inferred from the germline J gene. The J gene is TRBJ2-6, the V gene TRBV20-1; 7 nucleotides align to TRBD1. This CDR3 has 15 amino acids. V lost 6 bases and J lost 1; bases outside the gene matches: 6. Germline assignment: CDR1 DFQATT and CDR2 SNEGSKA (reference sequence). CDR3 DNA (partial): TGCAGTGCGCAAAAGACAGGGTCTGGGGCCAACGTC. It translates to CSAQKTGSGANV. The complete CDR3 protein is CSAQKTGSGANVLTF.

As regards this clone: Sequencing ends 3 residues short of the CDR3 end; the germline J gene provides the rest. The V call is TRBV10-1, the J call TRBJ2-7; 16 positions match TRBD2. J was trimmed by 2 bases and V by 0 bases; bases with no gene match: 10. The CDR3 extends over 20 amino acids. The V gene's germline CDR1 is WNHNN and CDR2 SYGVQD (reference sequence). The CDR3 loop is CASSESEPPGLAGGAYEQYF. The sequenced CDR3 bases are TGCGCCAGCAGTGAGTCGGAACCCCCGGGACTAGCGGGAGGGGCCTACGAG.

Comments on this clone: The sequenced fragment ends 3 residues before the CDR3 boundary, so the rest is inferred from the germline J gene. The chain recombines TRBV2 with TRBJ2-1, with 7 bases that match TRBD2. Per the germline V gene, CDR1 is SNHLY and CDR2 is FYNNEI. The CDR3 has 18 residues. Losses at the gene ends were 5 bases for V and 5 bases for J; bases not matched to a gene: 18. CDR3 in amino acids: CASSSNNLLAGVDNEQFF. CDR3 DNA (partial): TGTGCCAGCAGTTCCAATAATCTCCTCGCGGGAGTTGACAATGAG.

As to this clone: The read finishes 3 residues shy of the CDR3 end, and the germline J gene is used to complete it. This rearrangement joins TRBV20-1 to TRBJ2-5; 10 positions match TRBD2. The CDR3 has 12 amino acids. Germline V CDR1 and CDR2: DFQATT, SNEGSKA (reference sequence). V dropped 6 bases and J dropped 6; count of bases not matched to a gene: 4. CDR3 region: CSAGTSDQTQYF. The CDR3 bases that were read are TGCAGTGCCGGGACTAGCGACCAGACC.

Notes on this clone: Read sequence stops 3 residues before the CDR3 end, and the germline J gene provides the missing end. This rearrangement joins TRBV6-2 or TRBV6-3 to TRBJ2-7; 7 bases are a match to TRBD1. The CDR3 totals 15 residues. The V segment lost 5 bases and the J segment 0 bases; nucleotides outside the gene matches: 7. Germline CDR1 reads MNHEY; CDR2 reads SVGEGT. This CDR3 reads CASSPGTANSYEQYF. CDR3 DNA (partial): TGTGCCAGCAGTCCCGGGACAGCGAACTCCTACGAG.

Of note for this clone: From the germline J gene comes the end of the CDR3, since the read stops 3 residues before it. The V and J genes are TRBV19 and TRBJ1-1; 9 bases agree with TRBD1. CDR3 length: 17 amino acids. Per the germline V gene, CDR1 is LNHDA and CDR2 is SQIVND (reference sequence). J was trimmed by 6 bases and V by 6 bases; bases with no gene match: 17. The CDR3: CASSPSGQGKGWAEAFF. The CDR3 DNA, read in part, is TGTGCCAGTAGCCCATCGGGACAGGGTAAGGGTTGGGCTGAA.

About this clone itself: With the read ending 3 residues before the CDR3 end, the germline J gene is used to fill in that end. This chain joins TRBV5-4 and TRBJ1-2; the match to TRBD1 covers 10 bases. With V trimmed by 3 bases and J by 7 bases, 9 bases remained unmatched. The germline CDR1 and CDR2 sequences are SGHNT and YYREEE (reference sequence). The length of the CDR3 is 15 residues. Incomplete CDR3 DNA: TGTGCCAGCAGCTCAAGTACCCGGGACAGGGGTGGC. Translation gives CASSSSTRDRGG. The full CDR3 protein reads CASSSSTRDRGGYTF.

Note on this clone: The CDR3 is cut off 3 residues early in the read; its end comes from the germline J gene. This sequence joins TRBV20-1 and TRBJ1-5, with TRBD1 matching 9 bases. The CDR3 is 17 residues long. With V trimmed by 6 bases and J by 2 bases, 14 bases remained unmatched. Germline assignment: CDR1 DFQATT and CDR2 SNEGSKA (reference sequence). CDR3 residues: CSAETDRGSFRNQPQHF. CDR3 DNA (partial): TGCAGTGCCGAGACCGACAGGGGGTCGTTTCGCAATCAGCCC.

Points on this clone: The CDR3 goes on 3 residues after the read ends, and that part is filled in from the germline J gene. V and J are TRBV6-4 and TRBJ2-1; 9 positions agree with TRBD1. CDR1 is MRHNA, CDR2 SNTAGT, per germline. V was pared by 7 bases and J by 7 bases, with 5 bases of the junction left unmatched. This CDR3 has 13 amino acids. CDR3 sequence: CASITGQGNEQFF. CDR3 DNA (partial): TGTGCCAGCATAACGGGACAGGGTAATGAG.

Regarding this clone: The CDR3 end lies 3 residues beyond the end of the read and is filled in from the germline J gene. Other DNA sequences in the same sample also yield this CDR3. The rearrangement uses TRBV7-9 and TRBJ2-1; maybe TRBD2 (6 bases). V lost 5 bases and J 4 bases, leaving 9 bases between the germline ends. Looked up from germline, CDR1 is SEHNR and CDR2 is FQNEAQ (reference sequence). The CDR3 spans 13 residues. The sequenced part of the CDR3 DNA is TGTGCCAGCAGCCCGGGGGTTTACAATGAG. Residues: CASSPGVYNE. The whole CDR3 protein reads CASSPGVYNEQFF.

Worth noting for this clone: The read stops 3 residues short of the end of the CDR3; the missing end is completed from the germline J gene. The chain has TRBV7-9 and TRBJ2-5; TRBD1 matches 9 bases. The germline V gene encodes CDR1 SEHNR and CDR2 FQNEAQ (reference sequence). This CDR3 is 14 amino acids long. Trimming cost V 6 bases and J 5 bases; bases outside gene matches: 7. The covered CDR3 bases are TGTGCCAGCAGTTCAGACAGGGGGACGGAGACC. It translates to CASSSDRGTET. The whole CDR3 region reads CASSSDRGTETQYF.

With respect to this clone: The CDR3 is cut off 3 residues early in the read; its end comes from the germline J gene. The chain links TRBV18 to TRBJ2-3, with 11 nucleotides matching TRBD1. In germline, CDR1 is KGHSH, CDR2 LQKENI. The CDR3 has 15 residues. J lost 7 bases, V lost 6 bases, and 9 bases had no gene match. The DNA read from the CDR3 is TGTGCCAGCTCTCCCGGACAGGGGGCGACGCATACG. This codes for CASSPGQGATHT. The whole CDR3 protein is CASSPGQGATHTQYF. The full variable domain, in which reference TRBV18 and TRBJ2-3 provide the parts outside the CDR3, is NAGVMQNPRHLVRRRGQEARLRCSPMKGHSHVYWYRQLPEEGLKFMVYLQKENIIDESGMPKERFSAEFPKEGPSILRIQQVVRGDSAAYFCASSPGQGATHTQYFGPGTRLTVL.

The sequenced part of the CDR3 DNA is TGCAGCGCGGGGGATGGGACTAATGAAAAA. This encodes CSAGDGTNEK. The full CDR3 is CSAGDGTNEKLFF. V is TRBV29-1 and J is TRBJ1-4, with a weak D call TRBD1 (5 bases). The CDR3 goes on 3 residues after the read ends, and that part is filled in from the germline J gene. CDR1 SQVTM and CDR2 ANQGSEA come from the germline V gene. This CDR3 comprises 13 residues. V was clipped by 7 bases and J by 2 bases, with 11 bases between them.

The CDR3 bases that were read are TGCAGTGCTAGGGGTGGGACTAGCGGGTTCAGCACAGATACG. Amino acids: CSARGGTSGFSTDT. The whole CDR3 sequence reads CSARGGTSGFSTDTQYF. The chain uses TRBV20-1 and TRBJ2-3; 12 bases are shared with TRBD2. The read comes to an end 3 residues before the CDR3 does, leaving the germline J gene to fill in the end. Germline V gene data show CDR1 as DFQATT and CDR2 as SNEGSKA (reference sequence). The CDR3 consists of 17 residues. With V trimmed by 3 bases and J by 0 bases, 7 bases remained unmatched.

A word on this clone: The observed sequence ends 3 residues before the CDR3 terminus, with the missing tail filled in from the germline J gene. This chain links TRBV18 with TRBJ1-2; TRBD1 aligns across 7 bases. The CDR3 consists of 13 residues. The germline CDR1 and CDR2 sequences are KGHSH and LQKENI. The DNA read from the CDR3 is TGTGCCAGCTCACCCCAGGGGGAAGACGGC. Translated, it gives CASSPQGEDG. The complete CDR3 protein is CASSPQGEDGYTF.

Concerning this clone itself: The read comes to an end 3 residues before the CDR3 does, leaving the germline J gene to fill in the end. The chain carries TRBV5-1 and TRBJ2-1; maybe TRBD1 (6 bases). V lost 1 base to trimming and J lost 4 bases, with 9 bases between them. In germline, CDR1 is SGHRS, CDR2 YFSETQ. The CDR3 length is 14 residues. CDR3 bases read: TGCGCCAGCAGCTTGACAGGGCCTTACAATGAG. It encodes CASSLTGPYNE. The entire CDR3 reads CASSLTGPYNEQFF.

On this clone: The read comes to an end 3 residues before the CDR3 does, leaving the germline J gene to fill in the end. The rearrangement uses TRBV7-3 and TRBJ2-1; TRBD2 matches 7 bases. The CDR3 runs to 14 residues. Germline assignment: CDR1 SGHTA and CDR2 FQGTGA. With V trimmed by 5 bases and J by 6 bases, 7 bases remained unmatched. CDR3: CASSQDTSVNEQFF. The CDR3 DNA, read in part, is TGTGCCAGCAGCCAAGATACTAGCGTCAATGAG.